This TCR beta chain emerged from a study of beta chain features in type 1 diabetes. Findings of the study overall: All four CD4+ subsets of Type 1 diabetes patients contained TCRB CDR3s that were moderately but significantly shorter.

CDR3 length equals 15 residues. Germline V CDR1 and CDR2: SGHRS, YFSETQ. The investigators reverse transcribed all of the isolated RNA, so they sequenced expressed TCRB transcripts. Data came from immunoSEQ multiplex PCR; TCRdb stores just in-frame clones and leaves some out. The sample carries 120,000 to 150,000 clones, roughly a tenth recorded once. A remark on this clone: Its cognate antigen is unknown. One end of the junction does not line up with germline, which may come from a read error.

The chain uses TRBV5-1 and TRBJ2-2, with 10 bases identical to TRBD2. This sequence was found in a young man in good health. The specimen sequenced was naive CD4+ T cells from blood. CDR3 in DNA: TGCGCCAGCAGCCGGACTAGCGGTGATACCGGAGAGCTGTTTTTT. Translated: CASSRTSGDTGELFF.